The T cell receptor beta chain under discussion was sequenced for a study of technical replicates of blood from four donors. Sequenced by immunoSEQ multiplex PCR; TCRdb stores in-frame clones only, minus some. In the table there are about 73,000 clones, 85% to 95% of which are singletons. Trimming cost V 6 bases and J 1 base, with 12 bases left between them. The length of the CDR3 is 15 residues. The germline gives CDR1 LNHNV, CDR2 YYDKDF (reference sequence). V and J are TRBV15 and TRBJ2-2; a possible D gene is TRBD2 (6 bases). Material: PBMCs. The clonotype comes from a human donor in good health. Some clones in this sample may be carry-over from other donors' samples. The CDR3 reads CATRSSGQNTGELFF. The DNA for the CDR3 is TGTGCCACCAGATCCAGCGGGCAGAACACCGGGGAGCTGTTTTTT. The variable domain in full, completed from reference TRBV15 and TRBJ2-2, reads DAMVIQNPRYQVTQFGKPVTLSCSQTLNHNVMYWYQQKSSQAPKLLFHYYDKDFNNEADTPDNFQSRRPNTSFCFLDIRSPGLGDTAMYLCATRSSGQNTGELFFGEGSRLTVL.